This TCR beta chain comes out of a study of T cells in localized non-small cell lung cancer. Whole-study results and caveats: In adjacent lung, a median roughly 60 of the top 100 tumor clones were found.

Some clones are missing from TCRdb's copy, which holds only in-frame ones; the method was immunoSEQ multiplex PCR. The sample lists 55,000 to 65,000 clones; around 90% were seen once. CDR1 and CDR2 from the germline V gene are LGHNA and YSLEER. The V gene end was trimmed by 4 bases and the J gene end by 2 bases; junction bases not matched to a gene: 6. The CDR3 is made up of 15 amino acids. Regarding this clone: Its antigen remains unknown.

The V call is TRBV4-3, the J call TRBJ2-5; TRBD2 matches 8 bases. Material: peripheral blood, obtained before any cancer treatment. The sequence derives from a man between 40 and 69 years old with stage I squamous cell lung carcinoma. CDR3 residues: CASSRILAVQETQYF. The CDR3, as DNA: TGCGCCAGCAGCCGCATACTAGCGGTACAAGAGACCCAGTACTTC.